The 31 T cell receptor beta chains below come from one sample, sequenced in a study of post-analysis software for immune sequencing data. Each TCR beta cDNA library carried unique molecular identifiers. Using its own MiXCR run on the PCR reads, TCRdb lists one record per CDR3 protein. The sample shows roughly 600,000 distinct CDR3 sequences, roughly 40% of them seen only once. These receptors' targets are unknown. Notes on the study in general: Five TRBV segments, including TRBV5-6, TRBV5-1 and TRBV20-1, were more frequent in patients than controls.

Sequencing was carried out using blood. The receptors here all came from a girl aged 10-17 years with multiple sclerosis.

This clonotype was counted between two and nine times. The rearrangement uses TRBV12-5 and TRBJ2-5; D perhaps matches TRBD1 (5 bases). This CDR3 is built from 12 residues. Trimming stripped 11 bases from V and 5 bases from J, with 15 bases between. Germline CDR1 and CDR2: LGHNT and FRNRAP. The CDR3, as DNA: TGTGCTGGGGCTCAGGGATCCGAGACCCAGTACTTC. Encoded protein: CAGAQGSETQYF.

The chain has TRBV15 and TRBJ2-5, with a weak D call TRBD2 (5 bases). Germline-derived CDR1 and CDR2 are LNHNV and YYDKDF (reference sequence). CDR3 size: 13 residues. V lost 3 bases to trimming and J lost 5 bases, with 10 bases between them. The chain's CDR3 is CATSRAEVETQYF. The CDR3 region has the DNA TGTGCCACCAGCAGGGCGGAGGTGGAGACCCAGTACTTC.

The chain carries TRBV28 and TRBJ2-7; the match to TRBD2 covers 7 bases. Losses at the gene ends were 7 bases for V and 2 bases for J; bases not matched to a gene: 14. The CDR3 covers 16 residues. Germline-derived CDR1 and CDR2 are MDHEN and SYDVKM. The CDR3 coding sequence is TGTGCCAGCATCCCTTCTGGCTGGGGGGGTCCCTACGAGCAGTACTTC. This codes for CASIPSGWGGPYEQYF.

The chain combines TRBV5-1 with TRBJ2-5; 9 positions match TRBD1. The CDR3 runs 14 residues. Trimming removed 4 bases from V and 5 bases from J; junction bases left unmatched: 6. Germline values: CDR1 SGHRS, CDR2 YFSETQ. CDR3 bases: TGCGCCAGCAGCCGGACAGGGGTGAGGGAGACCCAGTACTTC. Encoded protein: CASSRTGVRETQYF.

This clonotype has just a few counts. The chain carries TRBV12-3 or TRBV12-4 and TRBJ1-2; 9 bases fit TRBD1. The CDR3 extends over 14 amino acids. The ends lost 5 bases at V and 6 bases at J; junction bases unmatched: 7. CDR3 sequence (DNA): TGTGCCAGCAGTCTATGGGACAGGGCCAATGGCTACACCTTC. Its protein product is CASSLWDRANGYTF.

This clonotype was counted between two and nine times. V gene TRBV6-6 combines with J gene TRBJ2-7; D gene ambiguous. V gave up 5 bases and J gave up 3 bases, with 8 bases separating them. The CDR3 is made up of 12 amino acids. CDR1 is MNHNY, CDR2 SVGAGI, per germline (reference sequence). The CDR3 DNA follows: TGTGCCAGCAGTCCCGAGGACTACGAGCAGTACTTC. The encoded protein is CASSPEDYEQYF.

The chain joins TRBV12-3 or TRBV12-4 to TRBJ1-5; TRBD1 might be the D (5 bases). The CDR3 totals 15 residues. Trimming took 4 bases from V and 5 from J, leaving 15 bases between them. The CDR3 spells CASSSHWGDDQPQHF. DNA of the CDR3: TGTGCCAGCAGTTCCCACTGGGGGGACGATCAGCCCCAGCATTTT.

This chain links TRBV7-3 with TRBJ2-3; D is tentatively TRBD1 or TRBD2 (6 bases each). The CDR3 contains 14 residues. Trimming removed 2 bases at V and 6 bases at J, with 12 bases between. CDR1 is SGHTA and CDR2 is FQGTGA in the germline V gene. This chain's CDR3 is CASSLSGGGDTQYF. CDR3 sequence (DNA): TGTGCCAGCAGCTTATCAGGAGGGGGGGATACGCAGTATTTT.

The table lists this clonotype with a few counts. The rearrangement links TRBV29-1 to TRBJ1-4, with D perhaps matching TRBD1 (6 bases). The CDR3 is 12 residues long. V was trimmed by 7 bases and J by 5 bases, leaving 11 bases between them. In germline, CDR1 is SQVTM, CDR2 ANQGSEA. The CDR3 DNA is TGCAGCGGGGGGGCAGGGAATGAAAAACTGTTTTTT. It is translated as CSGGAGNEKLFF.

The chain joins TRBV5-1 to TRBJ2-1; D is ambiguous. The CDR3 consists of 16 residues. Germline V CDR1 and CDR2: SGHRS, YFSETQ. V lost 0 bases, J lost 1 base, and 11 bases lay in between. In nucleotides, the CDR3 is TGCGCCAGCAGCTTGGGTGATGAGACATCCTACAATGAGCAGTTCTTC. It specifies CASSLGDETSYNEQFF.

The chain combines TRBV12-5 with TRBJ2-7, with 7 positions matching TRBD2. The germline V gene encodes CDR1 LGHNT and CDR2 FRNRAP. The CDR3 sequence is 15 residues long. J was trimmed by 4 bases and V by 7 bases; bases with no gene match: 13. CDR3 protein: CASAPTSCCVYEQYF. CDR3 bases: TGTGCTAGTGCCCCGACTAGCTGTTGTGTTTACGAGCAGTACTTC.

This clonotype was seen once. In nucleotides, the CDR3 is TGTGCCAGCAGTTCCGAGGGCAGGCCCACGGATGAGCAGTTCTTC. Protein: CASSSEGRPTDEQFF. The chain uses TRBV12-3 or TRBV12-4 and TRBJ2-1; possibly TRBD2 for D (5 bases). V lost 4 bases and J 8 bases, leaving 18 bases between the germline ends. This CDR3 region has 15 residues.

The count of this clonotype is one. V and J are TRBV20-1 and TRBJ2-3, with D unresolved. The V gene's germline CDR1 is DFQATT and CDR2 SNEGSKA (reference sequence). CDR3 size: 12 residues. V was clipped by 6 bases and J by 6 bases, with 13 bases between them. CDR3 sequence (DNA): TGCAGTGCCCGAGAAGTAGGGGATACGCAGTATTTT. Amino acids: CSAREVGDTQYF.

Written as DNA, the CDR3 is TGCGCCAGCAGCTTGGACGGGGCCCCCTACAATGAGCAGTTCTTC. Translation gives CASSLDGAPYNEQFF. The chain combines TRBV5-1 with TRBJ2-1; D is perhaps TRBD1 or TRBD2 (5 bases each). Trimming left V 0 bases short and J 2 bases short, with 9 bases between. The CDR3 has 15 residues. The germline V gene encodes CDR1 SGHRS and CDR2 YFSETQ.

The gene calls are TRBV4-1 and TRBJ2-5; TRBD2 matches at 13 bases. Losses at the gene ends were 1 base for V and 3 bases for J; bases not matched to a gene: 5. Germline loops: CDR1 MGHRA, CDR2 YSYEKL. The CDR3 is 17 residues long. CDR3 nucleotides: TGCGCCAGCAGCCAAGTCTCCGGGACTAGCGGGGAAGAGACCCAGTACTTC. Translated: CASSQVSGTSGEETQYF.

V is TRBV20-1 and J is TRBJ2-1; D is possibly TRBD2 (5 bases). Looked up from germline, CDR1 is DFQATT and CDR2 is SNEGSKA (reference sequence). This CDR3 is built from 14 residues. Trimming removed 0 bases from V and 4 bases from J, with 10 bases in between. Here the CDR3 reads CSARDARTYNEQFF. CDR3 sequence (DNA): TGCAGTGCTAGAGATGCTAGGACTTACAATGAGCAGTTCTTC.

The J gene is TRBJ2-1, the V gene TRBV10-2, with 13 bases matching TRBD2. Germline CDR1 reads WSHSY; CDR2 reads SAAADI. The V segment lost 7 bases and the J segment 5 bases; nucleotides outside the gene matches: 5. The CDR3 covers 15 residues. The CDR3 here is CASILAGGAHNEQFF. DNA of the CDR3: TGCGCCAGCATACTAGCGGGGGGGGCCCACAATGAGCAGTTCTTC.

V is TRBV5-6 and J is TRBJ2-1; weak D call: TRBD2 (6 bases). The CDR3 covers 17 residues. The germline CDR1 and CDR2 sequences are SGHDT and YYEEEE. V was clipped by 4 bases and J by 0 bases, with 17 bases between them. CDR3 DNA: TGTGCCAGCAGCCAGCGACGACGGGGACTCTCCTACAATGAGCAGTTCTTC. It translates to CASSQRRRGLSYNEQFF.

The V and J genes are TRBV9 and TRBJ2-3, with 7 positions matching TRBD1. Germline loops: CDR1 SGDLS, CDR2 YYNGEE. Trimming at V came to 4 bases and at J to 1 base, leaving 6 bases not matched to a gene. The CDR3 runs to 15 residues. DNA for the CDR3: TGTGCCAGCAGCCTGACAGGGATGGGCACAGATACGCAGTATTTT. This encodes CASSLTGMGTDTQYF.

The chain combines TRBV12-3 or TRBV12-4 with TRBJ2-6, with TRBD2 identical over 7 bases. V dropped 6 bases and J dropped 0; count of bases not matched to a gene: 8. The CDR3 contains 17 residues. CDR3 residues: CASRGGSLSSGANVLTF. CDR3 in DNA: TGTGCCAGCAGGGGCGGGAGCCTTTCCTCTGGGGCCAACGTCCTGACTTTC.

In its sample, this clonotype was seen a few times. This rearrangement joins TRBV5-5 to TRBJ1-1; no reliable D call. CDR3 length: 16 amino acids. Between the trimmed V and J ends, which lost 0 bases and 8 bases, there was a span of 20 bases. Per the germline V gene, CDR1 is SGHKS and CDR2 is YYEKEE (reference sequence). The CDR3 sequence is CASSLARERGVKEAFF. As DNA, the CDR3 is TGTGCCAGCAGCTTGGCGAGGGAACGCGGAGTGAAAGAAGCTTTCTTT.

This clonotype was recorded a few times. V usage is TRBV10-3 and J usage is TRBJ2-4; D ambiguous. The V end lost 11 bases, the J end lost 3 bases, and 17 bases lay between the germline ends. The CDR3 contains 14 residues. Germline V gives CDR1 ENHRY, CDR2 SYGVKD. The CDR3 sequence is CAVAPSLSKNIQYF. The CDR3, as DNA: TGTGCCGTAGCCCCATCCTTAAGCAAAAACATTCAGTACTTC.

A word on this clonotype: One end of the junction does not line up with germline, which may come from a read error. The chain carries TRBV7-2 and TRBJ2-1; D gene uncertain. Germline CDR1 reads SGHTA; CDR2 reads FQGNSA. The CDR3 extends over 14 amino acids. This CDR3 reads CAGSLEAQYNEQFF. The CDR3 region has the DNA TGTGCCGGCAGCTTAGAGGCCCAATACAATGAGCAGTTCTTC.

V gene TRBV20-1 combines with J gene TRBJ2-2; D gene ambiguous. Looked up from germline, CDR1 is DFQATT and CDR2 is SNEGSKA (reference sequence). The V and J ends lost 3 bases and 1 base respectively, with 3 bases between them. The CDR3 spans 12 residues. The CDR3 region has the DNA TGCAGTGCTAGTAGGAACACCGGGGAGCTGTTTTTT. Protein product: CSASRNTGELFF.

The chain joins TRBV6-2 or TRBV6-3 to TRBJ2-7, with 14 bases fitting TRBD2. This CDR3 contains 15 residues. V was pared by 10 bases and J by 5 bases, with 10 bases of the junction left unmatched. Germline loops: CDR1 MNHEY, CDR2 SVGEGT. The CDR3 spells CANGTSGRGADEQYF. The CDR3 DNA follows: TGTGCCAACGGGACTAGCGGGAGAGGAGCTGACGAGCAGTACTTC.

The chain joins TRBV12-3 or TRBV12-4 to TRBJ2-5, with TRBD1 matching over 10 bases. The J call may be faulty, since TRBJ2-1 better matches the DNA end. CDR3 length: 15 amino acids. CDR3 DNA sequence: TGTGCCAGCAGAACCGGGACAGGGGCAGGAGAGACCCAGTTCTTC. Amino acid sequence: CASRTGTGAGETQFF.

The CDR3 DNA sequence: TGTGCCAGCAGGCCCTCCGGGACAGGGGACGAGTACCAAGAGACCCAGTACTTC. This gives the protein CASRPSGTGDEYQETQYF. J is TRBJ2-5 and V is TRBV6-1; 10 bases are a match to TRBD1. V shed 6 bases and J 0 bases; nucleotides not matched to a gene: 13. The V gene's germline CDR1 is MNHNS and CDR2 SASEGT. This CDR3 comprises 18 residues.

V gene TRBV27 combines with J gene TRBJ2-3; 12 nucleotides match TRBD2. Germline CDR1 reads MNHEY; CDR2 reads SMNVEV (reference sequence). The CDR3 extends over 16 amino acids. V gave up 5 bases and J gave up 3 bases; unmatched junction bases: 6. The CDR3 spells CASSATSGSGTDTQYF. The CDR3 DNA reads as TGTGCCAGCAGTGCGACTAGCGGGAGTGGTACAGATACGCAGTATTTT.

This clonotype turned up a few times. V usage is TRBV5-1 and J usage is TRBJ2-1; TRBD2 might be the D (6 bases). This CDR3 spans 15 amino acids. Germline CDR1 is SGHRS and CDR2 is YFSETQ. The V end was cut by 6 bases, the J end by 0 bases, with 13 bases between. For the CDR3, the DNA is TGCGCCAGCATCCCTTTCGGGAGCTCCTACAATGAGCAGTTCTTC. Protein sequence: CASIPFGSSYNEQFF. Looking up the rest from reference TRBV5-1 and TRBJ2-1 gives the full variable domain: KAGVTQTPRYLIKTRGQQVTLSCSPISGHRSVSWYQQTPGQGLQFLFEYFSETQRNKGNFPGRFSGRQFSNSRSEMNVSTLELGDSALYLCASIPFGSSYNEQFFGPGTRLTVL.

This chain uses TRBV3-1 with TRBJ2-3, with D possibly being TRBD2 (6 bases). The V end was cut by 1 base, the J end by 11 bases, with 16 bases between. The CDR3 contains 14 residues. Germline CDR1 is LGHDT and CDR2 is YNNKEL (reference sequence). The CDR3 reads CASSQGGADYRQYF. As DNA, the CDR3 is TGTGCCAGCAGCCAAGGTGGAGCGGACTATCGGCAGTATTTT.

This clonotype was found once. The chain is built from TRBV5-1 and TRBJ2-6; D is perhaps TRBD1 (5 bases). V gave up 0 bases and J gave up 0 bases, with 10 bases separating them. The CDR3 has 17 amino acids. CDR1 and CDR2 from the germline V gene are SGHRS and YFSETQ. CDR3 sequence (DNA): TGCGCCAGCAGCTTGGCCGACAGTCCCTCTGGGGCCAACGTCCTGACTTTC. Amino acids: CASSLADSPSGANVLTF.